Listed here are 4 T cell receptor beta chains from one sample, sequenced in a study of glioma-infiltrating T cells. Using RNA template, CDR3s of TCR alpha and beta were amplified with iRepertoire arm-PCR. TCRdb reanalysed the multiplex PCR reads using MiXCR and keeps one entry per CDR3 protein. This sample carries under 200,000 distinct CDR3 sequences, around 42% of them seen once, and the ten largest clones take roughly 5.5%. The sequencing sample was made of glioma tissue, nonneoplastic brain tissue, or PBMCs (not recorded which). Receptors originate from a human donor with low-grade glioma or glioblastoma, undergoing nonglioma brain surgery, or in good health (not recorded which).

This clonotype was seen many times. The chain joins TRBV25-1 to TRBJ2-1; no clear D gene. This CDR3 contains 15 residues. Germline-derived CDR1 and CDR2 are MGHDK and SYGVNS. V dropped 0 bases and J dropped 4 bases, with 10 bases sitting between them. The CDR3 region has the DNA TGTGCCAGCAGTGAATATGGGATAGGTTACAATGAGCAGTTCTTC. Encoded protein: CASSEYGIGYNEQFF.

This clonotype occurred many times. The CDR3 is CASSPPSVQETQYF. For the CDR3, the DNA is TGTGCCAGCAGCCCTCCGAGCGTCCAAGAGACCCAGTACTTC. J is TRBJ2-5 and V is TRBV7-2; no clear D. Germline V gene data show CDR1 as SGHTA and CDR2 as FQGNSA. The CDR3 spans 14 residues. Trimming removed 5 bases at V and 1 base at J, with 11 bases between.

Worth noting for this clonotype: A read error may explain this, as a much larger clone is one base away. The chain carries TRBV27 and TRBJ1-1; 7 bases map to TRBD1. Germline V gene lookup returns CDR1 MNHEY and CDR2 SMNVEV (reference sequence). The length of the CDR3 is 16 residues. This CDR3 reads CASSPAAQGGNTEALF. As DNA, the CDR3 is TGTGCCAGCAGCCCAGCCGCCCAAGGGGGCAACACTGAAGCTCTCTTT.

The chain employs TRBV12-3 or TRBV12-4 and TRBJ2-3, with D possibly matching TRBD1 (6 bases). V was cut by 7 bases and J by 3 bases, with 17 bases left in between. This CDR3 has 15 residues. The CDR3 here is CASIRTGGATDTQYF. In DNA form, the CDR3 reads TGTGCCAGCATTAGGACTGGGGGCGCAACAGATACGCAGTATTTT.